Detailed here is one T cell receptor (beta chain). Its antigen remains unknown. The length of the CDR3 is 18 residues. Germline-derived CDR1 and CDR2 are SGHKS and YYEKEE (reference sequence). Germline trimming cut 0 bases from V and 2 bases from J; bases unmatched to any gene: 3. These data are taken from a study of Ad26.COV2.S vaccination and SARS-CoV-2 variants. Broader study findings: Total T cell responses were possibly underestimated by TCR breadth and depth analyses.

Method: immunoSEQ multiplex PCR; TCRdb's copy keeps in-frame clones and lacks some. The data show just over 350,000 clones, 92% seen once. This rearrangement joins TRBV5-5 to TRBJ2-6; 12 nucleotides match TRBD1. Sample: peripheral blood, taken after recovery from COVID-19. The receptor was isolated from a human donor who had recovered from COVID-19. The CDR3 reads CASSLAGQGATGANVLTF. The CDR3 DNA reads as TGTGCCAGCAGCTTGGCGGGACAGGGGGCTACTGGGGCCAACGTCCTGACTTTC. Filled out from reference TRBV5-5 and TRBJ2-6, the complete variable domain reads DAGVTQSPTHLIKTRGQQVTLRCSPISGHKSVSWYQQVLGQGPQFIFQYYEKEERGRGNFPDRFSARQFPNYSSELNVNALLLGDSALYLCASSLAGQGATGANVLTFGAGSRLTVL.